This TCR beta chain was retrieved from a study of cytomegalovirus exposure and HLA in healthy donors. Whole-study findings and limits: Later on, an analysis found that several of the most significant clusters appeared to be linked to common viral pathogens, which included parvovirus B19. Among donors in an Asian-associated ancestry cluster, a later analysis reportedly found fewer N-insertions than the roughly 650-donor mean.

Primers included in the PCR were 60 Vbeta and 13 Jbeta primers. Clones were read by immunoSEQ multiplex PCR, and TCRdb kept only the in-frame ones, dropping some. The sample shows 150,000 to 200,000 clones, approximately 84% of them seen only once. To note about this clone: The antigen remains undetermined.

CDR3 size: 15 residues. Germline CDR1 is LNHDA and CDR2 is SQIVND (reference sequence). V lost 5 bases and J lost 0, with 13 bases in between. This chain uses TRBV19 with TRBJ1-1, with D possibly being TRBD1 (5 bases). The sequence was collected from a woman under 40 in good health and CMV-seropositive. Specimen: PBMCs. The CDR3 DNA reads TGTGCCAGTAGTCTTCCGGGGGAGTTGAACACTGAAGCTTTCTTT. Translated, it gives CASSLPGELNTEAFF.